These 21 T cell receptor beta chains were all obtained from the same sample, sequenced in a study of cytomegalovirus exposure and HLA in healthy donors. Researchers ran the PCR with 60 Vbeta and 13 Jbeta primers. Sequencing was performed with immunoSEQ multiplex PCR; in TCRdb, only in-frame clones are kept and a portion is missing. This table holds 60,000 to 85,000 clones, 74% found once. Source material: PBMCs. The receptor source for this set is a human donor in good health.

The chain joins TRBV28 to TRBJ2-1; 8 bases agree with TRBD2. V was clipped by 4 bases and J by 5 bases; unmatched bases: 4. CDR3 length: 14 amino acids. The V gene's germline CDR1 is MDHEN and CDR2 SYDVKM. CDR3 amino acids: CASSSLAENNEQFF. The CDR3 nucleotides are TGTGCCAGCAGTTCACTAGCGGAGAACAATGAGCAGTTCTTC.

The sample holds one count of this clone. The chain links TRBV10-3 to TRBJ1-2; 7 bases agree with TRBD1. J was trimmed by 1 base and V by 8 bases; bases with no gene match: 4. The CDR3 is 13 residues long. Looked up from germline, CDR1 is ENHRY and CDR2 is SYGVKD. CDR3 loop: CAIGGQNNYGYTF. The CDR3 DNA is TGTGCCATCGGGGGACAGAATAACTATGGCTACACCTTC.

The chain joins TRBV28 to TRBJ2-1; D perhaps matches TRBD2 (6 bases). Trimming shortened V by 10 bases and J by 3 bases, and 25 bases separated the two germline ends. The CDR3 covers 17 residues. CDR1 and CDR2 from the germline V gene are MDHEN and SYDVKM. The CDR3 spells CATQTPLGLAIYNEQFF. The CDR3 DNA follows: TGTGCCACCCAGACCCCCCTTGGGCTAGCGATCTACAATGAGCAGTTCTTC.

This clone appeared once. The V gene is TRBV29-1, the J gene TRBJ1-1; 8 bases line up with TRBD1. V shed 7 bases, J shed 4 bases, and the junction held 14 bases outside the gene matches. The CDR3 covers 15 residues. Germline assignment: CDR1 SQVTM and CDR2 ANQGSEA. CDR3 amino acids: CSGDLAGGLGTEAFF. CDR3 DNA sequence: TGCAGCGGGGATCTGGCAGGGGGCTTAGGCACTGAAGCTTTCTTT.

This chain joins TRBV19 and TRBJ2-1, with TRBD2 identical over 7 bases. Per the germline V gene, CDR1 is LNHDA and CDR2 is SQIVND (reference sequence). V lost 6 bases to trimming and J lost 2 bases; unmatched junction nucleotides: 10. CDR3 length: 16 amino acids. CDR3 region: CASRTGRERPYNEQFF. CDR3 bases: TGTGCCAGTAGGACTGGGAGGGAGCGGCCCTACAATGAGCAGTTCTTC.

V and J are TRBV5-1 and TRBJ2-5; 8 bases are shared with TRBD2. CDR3 length equals 15 residues. Germline V lookup: CDR1 SGHRS, CDR2 YFSETQ. V lost 3 bases and J lost 4; bases outside the gene matches: 8. The CDR3 sequence: CASSSGGGSSETQYF. Here the CDR3 DNA reads TGCGCCAGCAGCTCGGGGGGGGGTAGCTCAGAGACCCAGTACTTC. The full variable domain, its missing parts supplied by reference TRBV5-1 and TRBJ2-5, is KAGVTQTPRYLIKTRGQQVTLSCSPISGHRSVSWYQQTPGQGLQFLFEYFSETQRNKGNFPGRFSGRQFSNSRSEMNVSTLELGDSALYLCASSSGGGSSETQYFGPGTRLLVL.

The gene calls are TRBV19 and TRBJ2-7; TRBD1 is a possible D gene (6 bases). Trimming removed 6 bases from V and 3 bases from J, with 12 bases in between. CDR1 is LNHDA and CDR2 is SQIVND in the germline V gene (reference sequence). The length of the CDR3 is 13 residues. The CDR3 loop reads CASRGRQVYEQYF. CDR3 sequence (DNA): TGTGCCAGTAGGGGAAGACAGGTCTACGAGCAGTACTTC. Complete variable domain (other parts from reference TRBV19 and TRBJ2-7): DGGITQSPKYLFRKEGQNVTLSCEQNLNHDAMYWYRQDPGQGLRLIYYSQIVNDFQKGDIAEGYSVSREKKESFPLTVTSAQKNPTAFYLCASRGRQVYEQYFGPGTRLTVT.

This clone appeared a single time. This chain uses TRBV5-1 with TRBJ2-7; 11 bases are shared with TRBD2. The CDR3 loop spans 14 amino acids. The V and J ends lost 4 bases and 2 bases, in that order; junction bases with no gene match: 2. Per germline, CDR1 SGHRS and CDR2 YFSETQ. The CDR3 DNA is TGCGCCAGCAGCCAGGGACTAGCGGCCTACGAGCAGTACTTC. Its protein product is CASSQGLAAYEQYF.

The chain couples TRBV5-6 to TRBJ2-7, with 7 positions matching TRBD1. The CDR3 sequence is 16 residues long. Germline CDR1 SGHDT, CDR2 YYEEEE. V shed 4 bases, J shed 5 bases, and the junction held 15 bases outside the gene matches. CDR3 in DNA: TGTGCCAGCAGCCTGGCCCGGGACAGTACTATTCACGAGCAGTACTTC. It codes for CASSLARDSTIHEQYF.

This rearrangement joins TRBV19 to TRBJ1-5; D might be TRBD1 (5 bases). Trimming shortened V by 6 bases and J by 4 bases, and 13 bases separated the two germline ends. In germline, CDR1 is LNHDA, CDR2 SQIVND (reference sequence). The CDR3 consists of 14 residues. CDR3 bases: TGTGCCAGTAGGGGCGGGACCTTTAATCAGCCCCAGCATTTT. Translating it yields CASRGGTFNQPQHF.

The chain carries TRBV6-5 and TRBJ2-5; 8 positions agree with TRBD1. Germline values: CDR1 MNHEY, CDR2 SVGAGI. J lost 5 bases, V lost 4 bases, and 9 bases had no gene match. This CDR3 spans 15 amino acids. The CDR3 sequence is CASSFMQGAVETQYF. CDR3 DNA sequence: TGTGCCAGCAGTTTCATGCAGGGGGCGGTTGAGACCCAGTACTTC.

The chain combines TRBV19 with TRBJ1-1, with D possibly matching TRBD1 (5 bases). The V gene lost 3 bases and the J gene lost 5 bases, with 10 bases spanning the gap. Germline assignment: CDR1 LNHDA and CDR2 SQIVND (reference sequence). This CDR3 has 13 amino acids. The CDR3 region is CASSIRGETEAFF. Here the CDR3 DNA reads TGTGCCAGTAGTATTCGGGGGGAGACTGAAGCTTTCTTT.

The chain employs TRBV7-9 and TRBJ1-1; no clear D gene. Trimming stripped 2 bases from V and 5 bases from J, with 18 bases between. CDR1 and CDR2 (germline): SEHNR, FQNEAQ (reference sequence). The CDR3 runs 16 residues. The CDR3 spells CASSLTQRPEKTEAFF. The CDR3, as DNA: TGTGCCAGCAGCTTAACCCAGCGACCGGAGAAAACTGAAGCTTTCTTT.

This clone was counted a single time. The V gene is TRBV15, the J gene TRBJ2-7, with 7 positions matching TRBD1. The CDR3 extends over 15 amino acids. Trimming removed 0 bases from V and 2 bases from J; junction bases left unmatched: 4. Looked up from germline, CDR1 is LNHNV and CDR2 is YYDKDF (reference sequence). The CDR3 reads CATSRDWDSTYEQYF. CDR3 nucleotides: TGTGCCACCAGCAGAGATTGGGACAGCACCTACGAGCAGTACTTC.

The V and J genes are TRBV2 and TRBJ1-1; the D is unclear. This CDR3 has 16 residues. V was clipped by 2 bases and J by 0 bases, with 13 bases between them. CDR1 is SNHLY, CDR2 FYNNEI, per germline. CDR3 sequence reads: CASSEQTPRLNTEAFF. The CDR3 DNA sequence: TGTGCCAGCAGTGAACAAACCCCCCGGTTGAACACTGAAGCTTTCTTT. The whole variable domain, remainder taken from reference TRBV2 and TRBJ1-1, is EPEVTQTPSHQVTQMGQEVILRCVPISNHLYFYWYRQILGQKVEFLVSFYNNEISEKSEIFDDQFSVERPDGSNFTLKIRSTKLEDSAMYFCASSEQTPRLNTEAFFGQGTRLTVV.

This chain links TRBV6-5 with TRBJ1-1; D is unclear. The length of the CDR3 is 11 residues. V was pared by 7 bases and J by 3 bases, with 6 bases between. The germline V gene has CDR1 MNHEY and CDR2 SVGAGI. CDR3 coding DNA: TGTGCCAGCAAACGGGACACTGAAGCTTTCTTT. It codes for CASKRDTEAFF.

The CDR3 sequence: CASSLTGADQPQHF. The DNA of the CDR3 is TGTGCCAGCAGCCTGACAGGGGCAGATCAGCCCCAGCATTTT. The chain joins TRBV27 to TRBJ1-5; 8 bases line up with TRBD1. Germline V lookup: CDR1 MNHEY, CDR2 SMNVEV (reference sequence). The CDR3 is 14 residues long. The J segment lost 5 bases and the V segment lost 6 bases, leaving 6 bases of the junction unmatched.

The sample holds one count of this clone. The J gene is TRBJ2-5, the V gene TRBV14, with 7 bases aligning to TRBD1. This CDR3 has 15 amino acids. Germline trimming cut 4 bases from V and 2 bases from J; bases unmatched to any gene: 7. Germline CDR1 is SGHDN and CDR2 is FVKESK. CDR3 sequence: CASSRRGGRQETQYF. The DNA for the CDR3 is TGTGCCAGCAGCCGAAGAGGGGGCAGGCAAGAGACCCAGTACTTC.

This clone was found a few times. The CDR3 DNA follows: TGTGCCAGCAGCTTAGGAGGGTACAATGAGCAGTTCTTC. It encodes CASSLGGYNEQFF. The chain combines TRBV5-4 with TRBJ2-1; D is perhaps TRBD2 (6 bases). Per germline, CDR1 SGHNT and CDR2 YYREEE (reference sequence). The length of the CDR3 is 13 residues. Trimming cost V 2 bases and J 4 bases, with 7 bases left between them.

V usage is TRBV5-1 and J usage is TRBJ2-7; D may be TRBD1 (6 bases). The germline gives CDR1 SGHRS, CDR2 YFSETQ. The CDR3 consists of 11 residues. Trimming left V 7 bases short and J 3 bases short, with 8 bases between. CDR3 protein: CASADSYEQYF. The CDR3 DNA reads TGCGCCAGCGCGGACAGCTACGAGCAGTACTTC. The full variable domain, completed using reference TRBV5-1 and TRBJ2-7, is KAGVTQTPRYLIKTRGQQVTLSCSPISGHRSVSWYQQTPGQGLQFLFEYFSETQRNKGNFPGRFSGRQFSNSRSEMNVSTLELGDSALYLCASADSYEQYFGPGTRLTVT.

This clone was observed a handful of times. The chain recombines TRBV19 with TRBJ2-7; tentatively, D is TRBD2 (5 bases). Germline V gives CDR1 LNHDA, CDR2 SQIVND (reference sequence). This CDR3 has 14 amino acids. Trimming took 3 bases from V and 2 from J, leaving 11 bases between them. CDR3 region: CASSIEGRAYEQYF. The CDR3 DNA sequence: TGTGCCAGTAGTATTGAGGGCAGAGCCTACGAGCAGTACTTC.